The TCR beta chain under discussion was sequenced for a study of vaccination and CD4 T cells after COVID-19. Study information: Between diagnosis and the drawing of post-COVID samples lay a median around 110 days (range 35 to 161). The authors exposed cells to overlapping spike peptides derived from SARS-CoV-2, HCoV-NL63, HCoV-OC43 and HCoV-229E.

V was clipped by 1 base and J by 6 bases, with 6 bases between them. From germline, CDR1 is SGHAT and CDR2 FQNNGV. CDR3 length: 12 amino acids. Treatment specified: roughly 10-day PBMC culture with coronavirus spike peptide pools or control peptides (ViraFEST assay). ViraFEST expanded antigen-specific T cells with peptide pools, then sequenced TCRs. Peptide pools at roughly 10 ug/ml, together with 8.5 to 10 IU/ml IL-2, were added to cultures of some 2.2 million PBMCs per well. Sequencing of cultured CD4+ T cell DNA used the Oncomine TCR Beta short-read assay. TCRdb ran MiXCR on the PCR reads and lists one entry per CDR3 protein. Of about 6,300 distinct CDR3 sequences listed, roughly 70% are singletons. For this clonotype: Its antigen remains unidentified.

The chain has TRBV11-2 and TRBJ1-2; D unclear. The source is a human donor who had recovered from COVID-19. Sequences were obtained from CD4+ T cells from blood, cultured in vitro. CDR3 nucleotide sequence: TGTGCCAGCAGCTTAGTCATGAATGGCTACACCTTC. Translation gives CASSLVMNGYTF.